This T cell receptor (beta chain) was found in a study of blood T cell repertoires in COVID-19. Study background: From the United States, Italy and Spain came samples of acute and convalescent COVID-19. Nucleic acid was either cDNA or gDNA, and it came from T cells, B-cell-depleted T cells, or PBMCs.

Authors' analysis steps: Reference gene primers were amplified, and this amplification served to estimate nucleated cell counts. TCRdb's copy holds only in-frame clones and misses some; the assay was immunoSEQ multiplex PCR. V and J calls and clone size come straight from that table; D and trimming were deduced from the DNA. The sample includes 310,000 or so clones, 89% of them seen just once. Germline trimming cut 1 base from V and 5 bases from J; bases unmatched to any gene: 5. This CDR3 region has 14 residues. Germline CDR1 reads SQVTM; CDR2 reads ANQGSEA. V usage is TRBV29-1 and J usage is TRBJ2-7; TRBD1 aligns across 10 bases. Sequencing was done on a sample of peripheral blood. The sequence was obtained from a man aged 18 to 30 who had recovered from COVID-19. The CDR3 loop is CSVEAGQGRHEQYF. The CDR3 bases are TGCAGCGTTGAAGCGGGACAGGGGCGCCACGAGCAGTACTTC.